This T cell receptor beta chain was found in a study of CD8+CD57+ T cells in acquired aplastic anemia. This clonotype was recorded many times. Trimming left V 1 base short and J 5 bases short, with 11 bases between. This CDR3 region has 14 residues. An expansion of CD8+CD57+ cells by flow cytometry had been shown in patients chosen for sequencing. No therapy had been given to the patients at the time of blood sampling. The template for TCR beta VDJ and CDR3 sequence profiling was genomic DNA. TCRdb redid the calling of the reads with MiXCR, one entry per CDR3 protein. Seen here are 200,000 or so distinct CDR3 sequences, more than 45% observed once, and the top ten hold over 7.5%.

This TCR was recovered from a human donor with aplastic anemia. The sequencing sample was made of sorted CD4+, CD8+, or CD8+CD57+ T cells (not recorded which) from PBMCs. The chain is built from TRBV12-3 or TRBV12-4 and TRBJ1-2; a weak D match, TRBD1 (6 bases). CDR3 sequence: CASSLGDTGYGYTF. The CDR3 region has the DNA TGTGCCAGCAGTTTAGGGGACACTGGTTATGGCTACACCTTC.